This TCR beta chain is from a study of T cells in Graves' hyperthyroidism and ophthalmopathy. The germline CDR1 and CDR2 sequences are MDHEN and SYDVKM. The CDR3 runs to 18 residues. Trimming cost V 3 bases and J 4 bases; bases outside gene matches: 13. Amplification yielded TCR beta CDR3 regions, with RNA transcripts as the source. Researchers ran a first-round RT-PCR on the TCR CDR3 using the HTBI primer set. One entry per CDR3 protein, called by TCRdb with MiXCR from the multiplex PCR reads. This table holds a few hundred thousand distinct CDR3 sequences, roughly 15% found once. A few counts support this clonotype.

The V and J genes are TRBV28 and TRBJ2-1, with TRBD2 matching over 9 bases. The sequenced sample was blood. This sequence was found in a woman aged 45 to 65 with Graves' hyperthyroidism that later progressed to Graves' ophthalmopathy. CDR3 protein: CASSLAWREGLCYNEQFF. CDR3 DNA sequence: TGTGCCAGCAGTTTGGCGTGGCGGGAGGGCCTGTGTTACAATGAGCAGTTCTTC. Filled out from reference TRBV28 and TRBJ2-1, the complete variable domain reads DVKVTQSSRYLVKRTGEKVFLECVQDMDHENMFWYRQDPGLGLRLIYFSYDVKMKEKGDIPEGYSVSREKKERFSLILESASTNQTSMYLCASSLAWREGLCYNEQFFGPGTRLTVL.